This T cell receptor beta chain appears in the sequencing data of a study of T cell repertoires in cytomegalovirus infection. For the study at large: Recently identified HLA-C-restricted CMV epitopes were among the peptides used. Study results and caveats: The cumulative frequency of public TCR beta families identified carriers of CMV plus the relevant HLA.

The CDR3 is made up of 14 amino acids. CDR1 and CDR2 from the germline V gene are SGDLS and YYNGEE. V lost 0 bases and J lost 7, with 10 bases in between. TCRdb passed the reads through MiXCR, listing each CDR3 protein once. This sample yields around 800,000 distinct CDR3 sequences, of which 30% to 35% are seen a single time; roughly an eighth belongs to the top ten. The sample holds many counts of this clonotype. Its antigen is undetermined. This rearrangement joins TRBV9 to TRBJ1-4; D perhaps matches TRBD1 (6 bases). Sequenced here: cultured CD8+ T cells from PBMCs, sampled from culture after CMV antigen stimulation. The receptor was isolated from a human donor in good health (CMV status not recorded). Some clones in this sample may be carry-over from other donors' samples. The CDR3 DNA follows: TGTGCCAGCAGCGTAGGGACAGAACTTGAAAAACTGTTTTTT. It is translated as CASSVGTELEKLFF.